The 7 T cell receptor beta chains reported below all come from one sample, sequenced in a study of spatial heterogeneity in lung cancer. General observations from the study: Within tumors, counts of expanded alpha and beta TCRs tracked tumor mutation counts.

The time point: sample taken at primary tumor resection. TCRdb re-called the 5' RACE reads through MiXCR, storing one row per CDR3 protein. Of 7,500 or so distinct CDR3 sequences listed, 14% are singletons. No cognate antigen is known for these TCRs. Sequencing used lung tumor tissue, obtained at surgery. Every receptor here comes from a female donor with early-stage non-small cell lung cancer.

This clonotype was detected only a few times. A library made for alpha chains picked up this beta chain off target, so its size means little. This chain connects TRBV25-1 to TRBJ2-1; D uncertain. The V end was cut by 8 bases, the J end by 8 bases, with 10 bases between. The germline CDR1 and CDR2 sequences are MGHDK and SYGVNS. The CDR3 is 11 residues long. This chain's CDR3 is CASSLEDEQFF. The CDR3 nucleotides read TGTGCCAGCTCCTTAGAAGATGAGCAGTTCTTC.

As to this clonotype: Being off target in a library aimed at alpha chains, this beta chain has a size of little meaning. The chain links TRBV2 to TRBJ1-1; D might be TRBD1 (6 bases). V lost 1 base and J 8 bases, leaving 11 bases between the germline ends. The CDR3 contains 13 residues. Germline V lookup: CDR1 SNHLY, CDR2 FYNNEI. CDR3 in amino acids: CASSEEGGTEAFF. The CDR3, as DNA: TGTGCCAGCAGTGAAGAGGGGGGGACCGAAGCTTTCTTT.

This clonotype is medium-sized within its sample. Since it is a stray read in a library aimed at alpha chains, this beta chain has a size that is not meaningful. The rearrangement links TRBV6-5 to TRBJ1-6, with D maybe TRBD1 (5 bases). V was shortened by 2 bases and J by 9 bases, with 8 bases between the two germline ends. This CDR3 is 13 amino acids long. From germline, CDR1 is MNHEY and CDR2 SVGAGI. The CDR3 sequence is CASSYRGFSPLHF. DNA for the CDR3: TGTGCCAGCAGTTACAGGGGCTTTTCACCCCTCCACTTT.

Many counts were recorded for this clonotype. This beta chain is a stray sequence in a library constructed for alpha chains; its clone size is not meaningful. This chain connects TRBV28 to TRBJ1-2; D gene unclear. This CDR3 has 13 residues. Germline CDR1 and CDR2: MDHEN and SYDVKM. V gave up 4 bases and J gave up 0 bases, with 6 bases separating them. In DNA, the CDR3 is TGTGCCAGCAGTTCGGTAGCTAACTATGGCTACACCTTC. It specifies CASSSVANYGYTF.

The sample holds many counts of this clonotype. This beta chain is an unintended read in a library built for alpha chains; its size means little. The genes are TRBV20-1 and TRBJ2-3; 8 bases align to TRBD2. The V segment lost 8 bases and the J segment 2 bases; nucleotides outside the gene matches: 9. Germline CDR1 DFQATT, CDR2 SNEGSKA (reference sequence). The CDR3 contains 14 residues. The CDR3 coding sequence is TGCAGTAAGGGGTGGCGGGGGGCCACAGATACGCAGTATTTT. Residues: CSKGWRGATDTQYF.

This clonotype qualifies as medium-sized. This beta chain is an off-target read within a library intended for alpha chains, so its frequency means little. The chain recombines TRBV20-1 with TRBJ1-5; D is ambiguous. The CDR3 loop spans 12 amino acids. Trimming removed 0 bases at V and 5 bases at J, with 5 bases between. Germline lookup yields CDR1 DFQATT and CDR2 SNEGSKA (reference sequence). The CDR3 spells CSAREVYQPQHF. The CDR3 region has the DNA TGCAGTGCTAGAGAAGTTTATCAGCCCCAGCATTTT.

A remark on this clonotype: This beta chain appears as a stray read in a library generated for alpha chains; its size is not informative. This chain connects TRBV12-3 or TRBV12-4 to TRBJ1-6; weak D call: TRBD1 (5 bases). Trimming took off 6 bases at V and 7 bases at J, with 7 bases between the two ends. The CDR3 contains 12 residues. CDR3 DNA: TGTGCCAGCAGGCCAGGGAATTCACCCCTCCACTTT. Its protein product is CASRPGNSPLHF.